This TCR beta chain was identified during a study of T cells expressing NK-cell markers. After re-calling the 5' RACE reads, TCRdb lists one entry per CDR3 protein, DNA absent. This listing includes a few hundred thousand distinct CDR3 sequences. Sequencing used blood T cells: a sorted CD56 or NKG2C T cell subset, CD4+ or CD8+ T cells, or bulk PBMC T cells (not recorded which). This sequence originates from a man younger than 35 in good health.

CDR3 in amino acids: CASSTSGNTEAFF. The chain combines TRBV7-9 with TRBJ1-1. Germline V lookup: CDR1 SEHNR, CDR2 FQNEAQ (reference sequence). The CDR3 is made up of 13 amino acids.